This TCR beta chain was found in a study of cytomegalovirus exposure and HLA in healthy donors. Unmatched junction bases numbered 7, after V lost 4 bases and J lost 4 bases. Germline CDR1 reads SGHDT; CDR2 reads YYEEEE. The CDR3 extends over 15 amino acids. 13 Jbeta primers and 60 Vbeta primers were used for the PCR. Data came from immunoSEQ multiplex PCR; TCRdb stores just in-frame clones and leaves some out. The repertoire consists of some 130,000 clones, with roughly 73% occurring once and the leading ten covering roughly 1.3%. This chain uses TRBV5-6 with TRBJ2-1; 8 bases line up with TRBD1. This sequence originates from a woman aged 40 to 50 in good health and CMV-seronegative. Material for sequencing was PBMCs. The CDR3 sequence: CASSIGTGTYNEQFF. Written as DNA, the CDR3 is TGTGCCAGCAGCATTGGGACAGGAACTTACAATGAGCAGTTCTTC. Based on the CDR3 plus reference TRBV5-6 and TRBJ2-1, the full variable domain is DAGVTQSPTHLIKTRGQQVTLRCSPKSGHDTVSWYQQALGQGPQFIFQYYEEEERQRGNFPDRFSGHQFPNYSSELNVNALLLGDSALYLCASSIGTGTYNEQFFGPGTRLTVL.